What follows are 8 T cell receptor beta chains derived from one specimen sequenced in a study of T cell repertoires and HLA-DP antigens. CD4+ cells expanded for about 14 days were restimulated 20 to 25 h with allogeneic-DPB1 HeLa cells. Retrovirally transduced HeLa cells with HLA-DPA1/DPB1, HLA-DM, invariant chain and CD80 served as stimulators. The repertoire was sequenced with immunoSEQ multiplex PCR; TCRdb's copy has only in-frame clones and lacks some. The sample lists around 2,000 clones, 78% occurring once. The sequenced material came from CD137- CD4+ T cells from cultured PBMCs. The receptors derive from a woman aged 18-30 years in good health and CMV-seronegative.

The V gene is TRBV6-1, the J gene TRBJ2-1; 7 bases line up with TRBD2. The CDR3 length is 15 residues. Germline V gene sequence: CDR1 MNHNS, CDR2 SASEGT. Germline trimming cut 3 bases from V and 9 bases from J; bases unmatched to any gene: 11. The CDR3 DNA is TGTGCCAGCAGTGACGCCCCCGGGGGGACTGGTGAGCAGTTCTTC. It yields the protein CASSDAPGGTGEQFF.

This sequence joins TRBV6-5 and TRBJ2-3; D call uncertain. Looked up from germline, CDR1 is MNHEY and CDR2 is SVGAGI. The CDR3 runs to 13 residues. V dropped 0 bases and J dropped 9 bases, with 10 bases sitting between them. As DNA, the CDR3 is TGTGCCAGCAGTTACTCGAGCGCACGAACGCAGTATTTT. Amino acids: CASSYSSARTQYF.

CDR3 residues: CSLGQTVFSSYNEQFF. In DNA, the CDR3 is TGCAGCCTGGGACAAACCGTTTTTAGCTCCTACAATGAGCAGTTCTTC. This chain connects TRBV29-1 to TRBJ2-1; tentatively, D is TRBD1 (6 bases). V lost 8 bases, J lost 0 bases, and 20 bases lay in between. This CDR3 region has 16 residues. Germline CDR1 is SQVTM and CDR2 is ANQGSEA.

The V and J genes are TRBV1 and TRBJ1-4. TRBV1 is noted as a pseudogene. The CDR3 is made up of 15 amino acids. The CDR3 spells CTSSQVSGQNEKLFF. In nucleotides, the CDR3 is TGCACCAGCAGCCAAGTCAGCGGCCAGAATGAAAAACTGTTTTTT.

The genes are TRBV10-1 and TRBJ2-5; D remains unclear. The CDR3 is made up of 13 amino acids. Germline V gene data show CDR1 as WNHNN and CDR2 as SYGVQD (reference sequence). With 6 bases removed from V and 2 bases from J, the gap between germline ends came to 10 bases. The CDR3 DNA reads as TGCGCCAGCAGCACCGGGTCTCAAGAGACCCAGTACTTC. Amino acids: CASSTGSQETQYF.

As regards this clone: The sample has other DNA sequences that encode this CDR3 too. The CDR3 region has the DNA TGTGCCAGCAGCCTCGGATTAGCGGGAGGACAAGAGACCCAGTACTTC. Translation: CASSLGLAGGQETQYF. The chain has TRBV7-3 and TRBJ2-5, with TRBD2 identical over 10 bases. Trimming removed 5 bases from V and 2 bases from J; junction bases left unmatched: 8. The CDR3 spans 16 residues. CDR1 and CDR2 from the germline V gene are SGHTA and FQGTGA.

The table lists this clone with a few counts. The CDR3 region has the DNA TGTGCCAGCAGTTTATTCGGCTCTCGGGAACAGCCCCAGCATTTT. This sequence encodes CASSLFGSREQPQHF. The chain uses TRBV28 and TRBJ1-5; D gene uncertain. V shed 1 base and J shed 7 bases, with 14 bases lying between them. This CDR3 has 15 residues. Per the germline V gene, CDR1 is MDHEN and CDR2 is SYDVKM. Supplemented by reference TRBV28 and TRBJ1-5, the full variable domain reads DVKVTQSSRYLVKRTGEKVFLECVQDMDHENMFWYRQDPGLGLRLIYFSYDVKMKEKGDIPEGYSVSREKKERFSLILESASTNQTSMYLCASSLFGSREQPQHFGDGTRLSIL.

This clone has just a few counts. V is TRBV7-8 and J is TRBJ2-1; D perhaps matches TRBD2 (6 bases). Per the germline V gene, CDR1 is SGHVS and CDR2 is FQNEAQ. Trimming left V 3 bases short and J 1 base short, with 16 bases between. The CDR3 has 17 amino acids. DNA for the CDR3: TGTGCCAGCAGCTTCCCGGATAGCGGCCCTTCCTACAATGAGCAGTTCTTC. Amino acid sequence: CASSFPDSGPSYNEQFF.